This entry is about one T cell receptor (beta chain). Clones were sequenced by immunoSEQ multiplex PCR, and TCRdb holds only the in-frame ones, with some missing. This sample yields over 120,000 clones, of which about 78% are seen a single time; around 4.9% belongs to the top ten. V lost 3 bases and J lost 5, with 17 bases in between. The CDR3 length is 16 residues. Looked up from germline, CDR1 is KGHSH and CDR2 is LQKENI. The sample belongs to a study of cytotoxic CD8 clonotypes in ibrutinib-treated CLL. The chain joins TRBV18 to TRBJ1-5, with D possibly TRBD1 on 6 matching bases. This specimen consisted of PBMCs, obtained after 24 months of ibrutinib treatment. The sequence derives from a human donor with chronic lymphocytic leukemia. The CDR3 sequence: CASSPPGHTLDQPQHF. The CDR3 nucleotides are TGTGCCAGCTCACCCCCGGGACATACGTTAGATCAGCCCCAGCATTTT.